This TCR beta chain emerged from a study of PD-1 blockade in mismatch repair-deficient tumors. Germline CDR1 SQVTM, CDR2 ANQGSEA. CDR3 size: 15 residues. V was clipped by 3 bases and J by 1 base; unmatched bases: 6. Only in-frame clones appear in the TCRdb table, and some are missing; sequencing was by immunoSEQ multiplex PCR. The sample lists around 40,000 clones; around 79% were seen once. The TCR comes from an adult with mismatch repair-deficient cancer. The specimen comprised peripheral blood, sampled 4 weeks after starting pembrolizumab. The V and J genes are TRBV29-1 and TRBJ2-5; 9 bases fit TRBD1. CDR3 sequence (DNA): TGCAGCGTTGACCGACAGGGGGTGAGCCAAGAGACCCAGTACTTC. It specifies CSVDRQGVSQETQYF. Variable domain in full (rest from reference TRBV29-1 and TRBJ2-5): SAVISQKPSRDICQRGTSLTIQCQVDSQVTMMFWYRQQPGQSLTLIATANQGSEATYESGFVIDKFPISRPNLTFSTLTVSNMSPEDSSIYLCSVDRQGVSQETQYFGPGTRLLVL.